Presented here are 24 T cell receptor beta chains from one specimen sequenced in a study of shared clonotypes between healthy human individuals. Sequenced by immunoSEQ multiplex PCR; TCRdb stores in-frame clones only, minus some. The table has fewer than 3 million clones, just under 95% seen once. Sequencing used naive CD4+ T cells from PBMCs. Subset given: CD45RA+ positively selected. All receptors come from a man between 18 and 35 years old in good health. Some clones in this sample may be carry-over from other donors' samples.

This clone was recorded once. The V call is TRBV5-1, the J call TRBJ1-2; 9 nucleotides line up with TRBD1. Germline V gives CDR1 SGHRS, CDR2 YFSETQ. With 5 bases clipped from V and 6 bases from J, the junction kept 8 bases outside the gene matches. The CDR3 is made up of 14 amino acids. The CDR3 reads CASRETGGFNGYTF. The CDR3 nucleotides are TGCGCCAGCAGGGAGACAGGGGGGTTCAATGGCTACACCTTC.

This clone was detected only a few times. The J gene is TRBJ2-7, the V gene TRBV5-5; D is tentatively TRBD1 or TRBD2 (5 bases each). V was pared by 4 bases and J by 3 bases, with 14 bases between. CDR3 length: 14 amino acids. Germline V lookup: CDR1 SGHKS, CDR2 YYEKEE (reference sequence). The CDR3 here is CASSHWGIGYEQYF. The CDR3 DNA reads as TGTGCCAGCAGCCATTGGGGGATTGGCTACGAGCAGTACTTC.

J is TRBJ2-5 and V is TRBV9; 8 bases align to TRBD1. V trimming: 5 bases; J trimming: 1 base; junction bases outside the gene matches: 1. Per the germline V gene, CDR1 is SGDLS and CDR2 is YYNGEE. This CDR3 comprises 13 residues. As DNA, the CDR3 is TGTGCCAGCAGGGGGACAGGCCAAGAGACCCAGTACTTC. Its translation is CASRGTGQETQYF. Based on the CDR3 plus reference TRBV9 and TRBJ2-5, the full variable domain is DSGVTQTPKHLITATGQRVTLRCSPRSGDLSVYWYQQSLDQGLQFLIQYYNGEERAKGNILERFSAQQFPDLHSELNLSSLELGDSALYFCASRGTGQETQYFGPGTRLLVL.

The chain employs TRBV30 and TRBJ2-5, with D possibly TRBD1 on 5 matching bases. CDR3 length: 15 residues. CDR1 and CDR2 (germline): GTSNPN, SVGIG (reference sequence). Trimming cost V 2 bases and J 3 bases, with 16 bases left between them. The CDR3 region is CAWSLGYDSEETQYF. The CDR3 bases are TGTGCCTGGAGTTTGGGATATGACAGTGAAGAGACCCAGTACTTC.

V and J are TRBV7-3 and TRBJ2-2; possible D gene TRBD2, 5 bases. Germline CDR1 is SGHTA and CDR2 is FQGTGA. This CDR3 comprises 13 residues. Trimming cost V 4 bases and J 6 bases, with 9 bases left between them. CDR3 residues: CASSSYSAGELFF. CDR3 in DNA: TGTGCCAGCAGCTCATATAGCGCCGGGGAGCTGTTTTTT.

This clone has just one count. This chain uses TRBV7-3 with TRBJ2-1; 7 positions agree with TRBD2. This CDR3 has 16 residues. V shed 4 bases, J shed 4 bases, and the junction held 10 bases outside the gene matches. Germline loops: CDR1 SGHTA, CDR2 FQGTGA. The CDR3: CASSSSTSLGYNEQFF. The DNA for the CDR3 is TGTGCCAGCAGCTCATCGACTAGCTTGGGGTACAATGAGCAGTTCTTC.

The CDR3 loop reads CASSLGQANTGELFF. The CDR3 region has the DNA TGTGCCAGCAGCTTAGGACAGGCGAACACCGGGGAGCTGTTTTTT. V is TRBV11-3 and J is TRBJ2-2; TRBD1 might be the D (6 bases). V was cut by 1 base and J by 0 bases, with 6 bases left in between. CDR3 length equals 15 residues. Germline V gives CDR1 SGHNT, CDR2 YENEEA.

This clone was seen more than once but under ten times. For the CDR3, the DNA is TGTGCCAGCAGCTTGGGGCAGCTCATTAATGAAAAACTGTTTTTT. It translates to CASSLGQLINEKLFF. This rearrangement joins TRBV5-5 to TRBJ1-4, with D unresolved. The V gene lost 0 bases and the J gene lost 4 bases, with 10 bases spanning the gap. The CDR3 length is 15 residues. The V gene's germline CDR1 is SGHKS and CDR2 YYEKEE (reference sequence).

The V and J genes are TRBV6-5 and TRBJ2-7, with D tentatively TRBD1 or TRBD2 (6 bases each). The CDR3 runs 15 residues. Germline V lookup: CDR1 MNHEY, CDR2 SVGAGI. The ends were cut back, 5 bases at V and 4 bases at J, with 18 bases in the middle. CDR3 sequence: CASSTDPGAQYEQYF. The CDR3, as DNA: TGTGCCAGCAGTACCGATCCGGGGGCGCAGTACGAGCAGTACTTC.

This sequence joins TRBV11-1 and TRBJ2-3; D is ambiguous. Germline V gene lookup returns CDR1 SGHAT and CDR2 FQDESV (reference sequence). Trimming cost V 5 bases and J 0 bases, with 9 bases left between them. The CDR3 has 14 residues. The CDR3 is CASSPGPSTDTQYF. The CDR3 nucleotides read TGTGCCAGCAGCCCGGGCCCCAGCACAGATACGCAGTATTTT. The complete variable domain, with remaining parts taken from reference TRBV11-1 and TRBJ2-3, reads EAEVAQSPRYKITEKSQAVAFWCDPISGHATLYWYRQILGQGPELLVQFQDESVVDDSQLPKDRFSAERLKGVDSTLKIQPAELGDSAMYLCASSPGPSTDTQYFGPGTRLTVL.

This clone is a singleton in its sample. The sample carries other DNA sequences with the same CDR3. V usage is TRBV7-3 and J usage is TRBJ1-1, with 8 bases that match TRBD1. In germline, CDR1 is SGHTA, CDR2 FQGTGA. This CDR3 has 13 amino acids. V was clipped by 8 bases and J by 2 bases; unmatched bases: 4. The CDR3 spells CASGTGLNTEAFF. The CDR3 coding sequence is TGTGCCAGCGGGACAGGATTAAACACTGAAGCTTTCTTT.

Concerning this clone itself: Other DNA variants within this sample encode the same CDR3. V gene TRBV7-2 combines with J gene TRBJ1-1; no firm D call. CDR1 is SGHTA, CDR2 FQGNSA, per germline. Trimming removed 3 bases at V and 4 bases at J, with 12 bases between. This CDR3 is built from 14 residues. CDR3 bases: TGTGCCAGCAGCTTTTCTGGGGTGGGCACTGAAGCTTTCTTT. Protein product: CASSFSGVGTEAFF.

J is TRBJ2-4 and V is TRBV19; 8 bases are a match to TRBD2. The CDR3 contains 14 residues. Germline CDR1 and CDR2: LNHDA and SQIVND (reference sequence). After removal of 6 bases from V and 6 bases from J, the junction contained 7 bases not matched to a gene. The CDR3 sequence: CASRVAGGRNIQYF. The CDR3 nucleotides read TGTGCCAGTAGGGTGGCGGGGGGAAGAAACATTCAGTACTTC. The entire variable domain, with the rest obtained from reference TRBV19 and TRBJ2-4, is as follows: DGGITQSPKYLFRKEGQNVTLSCEQNLNHDAMYWYRQDPGQGLRLIYYSQIVNDFQKGDIAEGYSVSREKKESFPLTVTSAQKNPTAFYLCASRVAGGRNIQYFGAGTRLSVL.

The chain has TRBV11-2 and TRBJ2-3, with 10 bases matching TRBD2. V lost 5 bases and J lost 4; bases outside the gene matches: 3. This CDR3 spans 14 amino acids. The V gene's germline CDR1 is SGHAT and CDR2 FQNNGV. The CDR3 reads CASSQREGPDTQYF. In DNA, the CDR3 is TGTGCCAGCAGCCAGCGGGAGGGCCCAGATACGCAGTATTTT.

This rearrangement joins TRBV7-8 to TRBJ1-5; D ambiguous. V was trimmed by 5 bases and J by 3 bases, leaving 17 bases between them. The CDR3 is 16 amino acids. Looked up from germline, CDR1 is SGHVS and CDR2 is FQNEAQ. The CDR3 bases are TGTGCCAGCAGCCTCCCTGCCCGACAAGCCAATCAGCCCCAGCATTTT. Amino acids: CASSLPARQANQPQHF.

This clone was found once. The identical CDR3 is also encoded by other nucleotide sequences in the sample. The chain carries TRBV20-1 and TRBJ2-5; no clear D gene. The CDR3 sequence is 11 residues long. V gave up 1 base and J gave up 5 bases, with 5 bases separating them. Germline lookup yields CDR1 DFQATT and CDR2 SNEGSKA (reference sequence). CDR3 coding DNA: TGCAGTGCTAGAGGTGTGGAGACCCAGTACTTC. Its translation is CSARGVETQYF.

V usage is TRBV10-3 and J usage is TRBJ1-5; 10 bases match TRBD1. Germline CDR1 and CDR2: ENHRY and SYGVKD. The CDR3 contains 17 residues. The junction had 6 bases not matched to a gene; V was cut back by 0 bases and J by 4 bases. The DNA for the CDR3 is TGTGCCATCAGTGAGTCCCGGCCGGGACAGGGGAATCAGCCCCAGCATTTT. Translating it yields CAISESRPGQGNQPQHF.

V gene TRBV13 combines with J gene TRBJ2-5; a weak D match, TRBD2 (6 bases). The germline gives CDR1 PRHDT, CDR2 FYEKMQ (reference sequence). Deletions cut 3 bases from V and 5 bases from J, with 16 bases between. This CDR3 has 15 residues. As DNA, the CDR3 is TGTGCCAGCAGCTTGGGGGGTCACGGGGTGGAGACCCAGTACTTC. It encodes CASSLGGHGVETQYF.

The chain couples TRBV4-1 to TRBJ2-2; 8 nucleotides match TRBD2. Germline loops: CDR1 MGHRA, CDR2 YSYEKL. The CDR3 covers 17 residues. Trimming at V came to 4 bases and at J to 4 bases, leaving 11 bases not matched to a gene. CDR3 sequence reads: CASSLREATSGTGELFF. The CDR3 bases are TGCGCCAGCAGCCTCAGGGAGGCCACTAGCGGCACCGGGGAGCTGTTTTTT.

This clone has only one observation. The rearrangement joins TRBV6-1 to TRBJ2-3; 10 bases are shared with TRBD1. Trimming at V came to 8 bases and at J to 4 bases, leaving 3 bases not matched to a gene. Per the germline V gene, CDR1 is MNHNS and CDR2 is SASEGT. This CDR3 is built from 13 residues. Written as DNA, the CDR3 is TGTGCCAGCGGGGACAGGGGCTCAGATACGCAGTATTTT. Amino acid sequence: CASGDRGSDTQYF.

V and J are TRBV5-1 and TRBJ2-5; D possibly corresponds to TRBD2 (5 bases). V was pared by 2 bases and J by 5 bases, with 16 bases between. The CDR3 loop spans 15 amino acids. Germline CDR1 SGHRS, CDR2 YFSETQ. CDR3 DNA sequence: TGCGCCAGCAGCTTACGGGCCATCGGAGGCGAGACCCAGTACTTC. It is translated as CASSLRAIGGETQYF.

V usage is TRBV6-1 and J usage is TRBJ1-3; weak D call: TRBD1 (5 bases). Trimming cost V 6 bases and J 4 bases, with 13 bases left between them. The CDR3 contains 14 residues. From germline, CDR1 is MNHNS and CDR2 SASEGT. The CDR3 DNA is TGTGCCAGCAGCGAAAGACAGTCCGGAAACACCATATATTTT. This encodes CASSERQSGNTIYF.

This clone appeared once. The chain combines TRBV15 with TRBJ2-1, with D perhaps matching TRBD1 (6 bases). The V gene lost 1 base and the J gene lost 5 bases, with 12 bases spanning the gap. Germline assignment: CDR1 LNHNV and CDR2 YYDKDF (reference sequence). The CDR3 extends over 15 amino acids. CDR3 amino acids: CATSRGQEIHNEQFF. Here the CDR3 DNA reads TGTGCCACCAGCAGAGGACAGGAGATTCACAATGAGCAGTTCTTC.

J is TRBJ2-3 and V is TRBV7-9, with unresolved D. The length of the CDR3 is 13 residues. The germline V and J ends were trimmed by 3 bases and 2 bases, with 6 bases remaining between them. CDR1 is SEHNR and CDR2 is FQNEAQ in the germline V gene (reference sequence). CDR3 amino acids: CASSFSDTDTQYF. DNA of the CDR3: TGTGCCAGCAGCTTTTCAGACACAGATACGCAGTATTTT.